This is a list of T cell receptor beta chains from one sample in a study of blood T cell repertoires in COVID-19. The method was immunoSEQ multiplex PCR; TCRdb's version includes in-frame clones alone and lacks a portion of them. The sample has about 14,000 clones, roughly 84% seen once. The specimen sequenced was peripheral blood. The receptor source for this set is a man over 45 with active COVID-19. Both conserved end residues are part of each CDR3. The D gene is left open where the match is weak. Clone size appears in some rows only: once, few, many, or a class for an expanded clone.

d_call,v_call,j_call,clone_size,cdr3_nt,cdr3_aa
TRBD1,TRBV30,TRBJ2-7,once,TGTGCCTGGAGTGAGTTAACAGGGGCCTACGAGCAGTACTTC,CAWSELTGAYEQYF
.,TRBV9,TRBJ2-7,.,TGTGCCAGCAGCCCGGGGGGCGGAGGGATCTACGAGCAGTACTTC,CASSPGGGGIYEQYF
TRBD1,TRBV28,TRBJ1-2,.,TGTGCCAGCAACCGAATCGGGACAGGGGATGGCTACACCTTC,CASNRIGTGDGYTF
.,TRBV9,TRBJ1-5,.,TGTGCCAGCAGCGTAGGACTGAGCAATCAGCCCCAGCATTTT,CASSVGLSNQPQHF
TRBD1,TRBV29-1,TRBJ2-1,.,TGCAGCGTTGACCCGACAGGGGGTTTTAACAATGAGCAGTTCTTC,CSVDPTGGFNNEQFF
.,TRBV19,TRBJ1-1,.,TGTGCCAGTAGTATACGGCAGGGGAGCACTGAAGCTTTCTTT,CASSIRQGSTEAFF
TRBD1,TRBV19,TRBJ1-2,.,TGTGCCCTCGACACAGGGGCAGATGGCTACACCTTC,CALDTGADGYTF
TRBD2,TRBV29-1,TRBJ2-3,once,TGCAGCGTTGAGACTAGCGGGAGCCTTGCAGATACGCAGTATTTT,CSVETSGSLADTQYF
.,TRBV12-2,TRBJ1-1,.,TGTGCAAGTCGCTCCGGGACAGGGGTGCTGACTGAAGCTTTCTTT,CASRSGTGVLTEAFF
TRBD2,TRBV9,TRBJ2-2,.,TGTGCCAGCAGCGTAGTTCCGTGGGGAGGGGAGAACACCGGGGAGCTGTTTTTT,CASSVVPWGGENTGELFF
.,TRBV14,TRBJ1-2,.,TGTGCCAGCAGCGCAGGCGGGCTCTATGGCTACACCTTC,CASSAGGLYGYTF
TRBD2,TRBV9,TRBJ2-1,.,TGTGCCAGCAGCCCAAGCGGGAGGGGGCAGTTCTTC,CASSPSGRGQFF
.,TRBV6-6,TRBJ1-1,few,TGTGCCAGCAGTTGGGAGGCGAACACTGAAGCTTTCTTT,CASSWEANTEAFF
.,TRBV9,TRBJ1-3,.,TGTGCCAGCAGTGAAGTAGGGGAGATTCTTCGTGGGACTTACTCTGGAAACACCATATATTTT,CASSEVGEILRGTYSGNTIYF
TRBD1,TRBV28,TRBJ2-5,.,TGTGCCAGCAGTGTCGCCGGGACAGGGCTCCAAGAGACCCAGTACTTC,CASSVAGTGLQETQYF
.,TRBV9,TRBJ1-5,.,TGTGCCAGCAGCGTCGGGGATCAGCCCCAGCATTTT,CASSVGDQPQHF
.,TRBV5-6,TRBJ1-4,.,TGTGCCAGCAGCTTAGGGGTTTTAAGTGAAAAACTGTTTTTT,CASSLGVLSEKLFF
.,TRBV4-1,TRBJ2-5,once,TGCGCCAGCAGCCAAGGAGGGTTGAAGACCCAGTACTTC,CASSQGGLKTQYF
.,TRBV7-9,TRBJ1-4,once,TGTGCCAGCAGCTTAAGGATGCAGGTGGGCAAGGAAAAGCTGTTTTTT,CASSLRMQVGKEKLFF
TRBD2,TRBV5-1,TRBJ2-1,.,TGCGCCAGCAGCTTGGGTCCACTAGCGGCCTACAATGAGCAGTTCTTC,CASSLGPLAAYNEQFF
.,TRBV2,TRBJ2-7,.,TGTGCCAGCAGTGAAGGTCCTTACGAGCAGTACTTC,CASSEGPYEQYF
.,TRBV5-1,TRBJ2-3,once,TGCGCCAGCAGCTCGGACTTCACAGATACGCAGTATTTT,CASSSDFTDTQYF
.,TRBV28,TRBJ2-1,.,TGTGCCAGCAGGGGGTCCGGGACGGGGGTCGGTGAGCAGTTCTTC,CASRGSGTGVGEQFF
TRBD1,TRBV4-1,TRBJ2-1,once,TGCGCCAGCAGCCACTCCGGACAGGGCGGGGAGCAGTTCTTC,CASSHSGQGGEQFF
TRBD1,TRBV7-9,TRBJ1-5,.,TGTGCCAGCAGCTCCACAGGGGGCGGTCAGCCCCAGCATTTT,CASSSTGGGQPQHF
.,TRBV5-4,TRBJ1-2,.,TGTGCCAGCAGCTTAGGACAGTCACGTACCCCTGGCTACACCTTC,CASSLGQSRTPGYTF
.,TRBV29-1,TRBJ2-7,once,TGCAGCGTTGATTTCGGGAGTGTCGAGCAGTACTTC,CSVDFGSVEQYF
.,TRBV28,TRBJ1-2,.,TGTGCCAGCAGTCCCCCGGACAGAAACTATGGCTACACCTTC,CASSPPDRNYGYTF
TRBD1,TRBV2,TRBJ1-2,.,TGTGCCAGCAGTGAATTATCTGGGCCGGGACAGCAAGTCTATGGCTACACCTTC,CASSELSGPGQQVYGYTF
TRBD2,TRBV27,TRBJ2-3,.,TGTGCCAGCAGGGAACAGGGTAGCGGGATCGTCACAGATACGCAGTATTTT,CASREQGSGIVTDTQYF
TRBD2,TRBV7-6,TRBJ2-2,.,TGTGCCAGCAGACGTACCCCCGGACTAGCGGGATATCCCGGGGAGCTGTTTTTT,CASRRTPGLAGYPGELFF
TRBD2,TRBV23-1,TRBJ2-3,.,TGCGCCAGCAGTCAAGTCAGCGGGAGGCCCACAGATACGCAGTATTTT,CASSQVSGRPTDTQYF
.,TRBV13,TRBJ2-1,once,TGTGCCAGCAGCCAAACGGTAAGCTCCTACAATGAGCAGTTCTTC,CASSQTVSSYNEQFF
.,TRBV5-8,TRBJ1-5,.,TGTGCCAGCAGCCCCGACGGCGGCGACAATCAGCCCCAGCATTTT,CASSPDGGDNQPQHF
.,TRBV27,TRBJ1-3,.,TGTGCCAGCAGCTTGAGGGGGGGCCCTGGAAACACCATATATTTT,CASSLRGGPGNTIYF
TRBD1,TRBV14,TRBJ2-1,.,TGTGCCAGCAGCCAAGACCCGGGACAGGGGGACAATGAGCAGTTCTTC,CASSQDPGQGDNEQFF
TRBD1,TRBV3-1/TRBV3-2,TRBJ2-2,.,TGTGCCAGCAGCCAAGGTGGGGGGACAGGGGAACCGAACACCGGGGAGCTGTTTTTT,CASSQGGGTGEPNTGELFF
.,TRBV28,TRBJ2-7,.,TGTGCCAGCAGCCTCGCTCGAGTTGGCGAGCAGTACTTC,CASSLARVGEQYF
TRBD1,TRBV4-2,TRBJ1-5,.,TGTGCCAGCAGCCAGGACACAGGGGGCGGCAATCAGCCCCAGCATTTT,CASSQDTGGGNQPQHF
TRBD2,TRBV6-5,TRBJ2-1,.,TGTGCCAGCAGCCCCGGAGCAGGGAGGGCGAATGAGCAGTTCTTC,CASSPGAGRANEQFF
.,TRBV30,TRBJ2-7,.,TGTGCCTGGACTAGTTCCTACGAGCAGTACTTC,CAWTSSYEQYF
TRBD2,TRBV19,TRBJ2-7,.,TGTGCCAGTAGTATAGGTCCAGCGGGAGGGCCTAACTACGAGCAGTACTTC,CASSIGPAGGPNYEQYF
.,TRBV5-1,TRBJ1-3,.,TGCGCCAGCACAGGAACCTCTGGAAACACCATATATTTT,CASTGTSGNTIYF
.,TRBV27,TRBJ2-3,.,TGTGCCAGCAGTTTAGAGTTGACAGATACGCAGTATTTT,CASSLELTDTQYF
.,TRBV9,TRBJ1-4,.,TGTGCCAGCAGCGTAGGGGGCAGGGAAGACGAAAAACTGTTTTTT,CASSVGGREDEKLFF
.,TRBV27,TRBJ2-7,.,TGTGCCAGCAGTTGGGGAGGCCTTGGCTCCTACGAGCAGTACTTC,CASSWGGLGSYEQYF
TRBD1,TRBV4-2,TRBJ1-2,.,TGTGCCAGCAGCCAACAGCTGGTTGGAGGGGGCGACTATGGCTACACCTTC,CASSQQLVGGGDYGYTF
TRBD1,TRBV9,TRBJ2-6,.,TGTGCCAGCAGCGAAACGACAGGGGGCTCTGGGGCCAACGTCCTGACTTTC,CASSETTGGSGANVLTF
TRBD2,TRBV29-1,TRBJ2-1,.,TGCAGCGTTGAAGATATGACTAGCCTTCCCTACAATGAGCAGTTCTTC,CSVEDMTSLPYNEQFF
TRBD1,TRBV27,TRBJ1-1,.,TGTGCCAGCAGTCTCGGACAGGGGAACACTGAAGCTTTCTTT,CASSLGQGNTEAFF
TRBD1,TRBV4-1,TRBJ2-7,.,TGCGCCAGCAGCCAAGATGCAGGGGGTACCTACGAGCAGTACTTC,CASSQDAGGTYEQYF
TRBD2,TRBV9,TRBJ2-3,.,TGTGCCAGCAGCGTAGTAGCGGGAAACACAGATACGCAGTATTTT,CASSVVAGNTDTQYF
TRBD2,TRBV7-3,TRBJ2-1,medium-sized,TGTGCCAGCAGCTTACAGGTAGCGGGAGAGGGTGAGCAGTTCTTC,CASSLQVAGEGEQFF
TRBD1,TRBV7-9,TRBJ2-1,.,TGTGCCAGCAGCTACTCCGGGACAGGGAAATACAATGAGCAGTTCTTC,CASSYSGTGKYNEQFF
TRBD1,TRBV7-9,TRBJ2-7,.,TGTGCCAGCAGCTCCCGGGACAGCTACGAGCAGTACTTC,CASSSRDSYEQYF
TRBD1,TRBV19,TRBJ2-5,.,TGTGCCAGTAGGGCAGGACAGGGTTTGGGAGAGACCCAGTACTTC,CASRAGQGLGETQYF
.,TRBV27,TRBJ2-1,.,TGTGCCAGCAGTTTATGGGGGGGGCAGGGGATTCAGGTGTTGCAGTTCTTC,CASSLWGGQGIQVLQFF
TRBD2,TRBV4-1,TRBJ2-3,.,TGCGCCAGCAGCCAGTTACTAGCGGGAGAGGGCCCAGATACGCAGTATTTT,CASSQLLAGEGPDTQYF